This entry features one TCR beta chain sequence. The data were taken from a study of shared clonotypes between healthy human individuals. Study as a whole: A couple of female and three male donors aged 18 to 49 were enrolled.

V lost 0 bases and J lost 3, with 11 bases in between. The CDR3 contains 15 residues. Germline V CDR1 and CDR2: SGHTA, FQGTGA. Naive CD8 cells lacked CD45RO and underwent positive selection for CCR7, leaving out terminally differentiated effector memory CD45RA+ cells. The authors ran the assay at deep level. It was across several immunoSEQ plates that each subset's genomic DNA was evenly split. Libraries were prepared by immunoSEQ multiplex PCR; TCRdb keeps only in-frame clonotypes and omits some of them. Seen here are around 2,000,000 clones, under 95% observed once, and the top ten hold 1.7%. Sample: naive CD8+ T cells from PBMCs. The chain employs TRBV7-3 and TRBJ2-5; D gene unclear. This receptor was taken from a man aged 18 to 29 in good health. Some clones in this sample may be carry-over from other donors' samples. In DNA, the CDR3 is TGTGCCAGCAGCTTAACTCTGGGTCAGGAAGAGACCCAGTACTTC. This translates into CASSLTLGQEETQYF.